This TCR beta chain was identified in a study of blood T cell repertoires in COVID-19. About the research overall: The United States, Italy and Spain supplied acute and convalescent COVID-19 samples. PBMCs, B-cell-depleted T cells, or T cells provided the cDNA or gDNA that made up the material.

Comments on this clone: Other DNA sequences in this specimen translate into the identical CDR3.

Original handling: Nucleated cell number was recorded as an estimate derived from reference gene primer amplification. Profiling relied on immunoSEQ multiplex PCR, and the TCRdb table lists in-frame clones only, not all of them. The V and J calls and the clone size are those of that table, but D and trimming were determined from the DNA. This table holds under 200,000 clones, about 88% found once. The germline gives CDR1 MNHEY, CDR2 SVGAGI. Trimming took 0 bases from V and 5 from J, leaving 10 bases between them. There are 14 residues in the CDR3. Source material: peripheral blood. This clonotype originated in a woman of 80 years or more in a cohort sampled during active or convalescent COVID-19. This chain uses TRBV6-5 with TRBJ2-5, with a tentative D call TRBD2 (6 bases). CDR3 coding DNA: TGTGCCAGCAGTTACTCGAGTGGGGGGGAGACCCAGTACTTC. Amino acid sequence: CASSYSSGGETQYF.